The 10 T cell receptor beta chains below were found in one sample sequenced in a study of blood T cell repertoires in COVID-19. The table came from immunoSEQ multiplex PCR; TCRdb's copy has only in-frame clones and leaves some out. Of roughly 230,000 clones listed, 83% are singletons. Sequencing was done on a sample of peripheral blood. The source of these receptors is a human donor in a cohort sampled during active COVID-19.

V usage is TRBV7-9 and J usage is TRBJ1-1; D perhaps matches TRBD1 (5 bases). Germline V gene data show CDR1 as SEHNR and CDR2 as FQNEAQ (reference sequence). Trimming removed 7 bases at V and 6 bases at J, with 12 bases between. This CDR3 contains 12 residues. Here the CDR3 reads CASTPRAAEAFF. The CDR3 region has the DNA TGTGCCAGCACCCCCAGGGCGGCTGAAGCTTTCTTT.

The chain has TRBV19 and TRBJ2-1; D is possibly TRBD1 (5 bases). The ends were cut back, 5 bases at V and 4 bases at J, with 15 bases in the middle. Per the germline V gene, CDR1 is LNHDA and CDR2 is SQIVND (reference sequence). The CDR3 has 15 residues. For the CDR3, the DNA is TGTGCCAGTAGTGAAACAGGTCAGGCATACAATGAGCAGTTCTTC. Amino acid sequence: CASSETGQAYNEQFF.

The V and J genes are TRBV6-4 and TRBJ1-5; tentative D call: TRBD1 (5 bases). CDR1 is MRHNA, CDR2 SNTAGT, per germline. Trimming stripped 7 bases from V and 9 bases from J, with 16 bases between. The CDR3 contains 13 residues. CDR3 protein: CASKTALSRPQHF. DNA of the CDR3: TGTGCCAGCAAGACAGCGTTATCAAGGCCCCAGCATTTT.

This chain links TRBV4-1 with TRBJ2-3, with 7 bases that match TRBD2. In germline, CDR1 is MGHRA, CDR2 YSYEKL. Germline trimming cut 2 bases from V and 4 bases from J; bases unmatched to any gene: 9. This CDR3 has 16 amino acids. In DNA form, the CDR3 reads TGCGCCAGCAGCCAAAAAACCTCTCTAGCGGCAGATACGCAGTATTTT. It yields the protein CASSQKTSLAADTQYF.

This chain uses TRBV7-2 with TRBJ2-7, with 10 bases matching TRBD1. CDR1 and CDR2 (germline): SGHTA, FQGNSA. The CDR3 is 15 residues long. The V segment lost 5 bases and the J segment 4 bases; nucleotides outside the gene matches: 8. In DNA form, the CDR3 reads TGTGCCAGCAGCACGCGAACGGGACAGGGGTACGAGCAGTACTTC. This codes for CASSTRTGQGYEQYF.

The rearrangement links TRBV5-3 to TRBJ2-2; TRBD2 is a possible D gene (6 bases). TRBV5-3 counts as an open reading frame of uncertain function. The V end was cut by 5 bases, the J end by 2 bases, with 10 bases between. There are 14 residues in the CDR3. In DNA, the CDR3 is TGTGCCAGAAGGCCTGGGACTAACACCGGGGAGCTGTTTTTT. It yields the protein CARRPGTNTGELFF.

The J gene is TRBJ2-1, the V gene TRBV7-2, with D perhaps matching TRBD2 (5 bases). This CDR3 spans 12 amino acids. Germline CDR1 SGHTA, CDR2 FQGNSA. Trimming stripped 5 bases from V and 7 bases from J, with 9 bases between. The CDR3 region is CASSMWRNEQFF. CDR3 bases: TGTGCCAGCAGCATGTGGAGGAATGAGCAGTTCTTC. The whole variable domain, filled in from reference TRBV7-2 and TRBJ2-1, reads GAGVSQSPSNKVTEKGKDVELRCDPISGHTALYWYRQSLGQGLEFLIYFQGNSAPDKSGLPSDRFSAERTGGSVSTLTIQRTQQEDSAVYLCASSMWRNEQFFGPGTRLTVL.

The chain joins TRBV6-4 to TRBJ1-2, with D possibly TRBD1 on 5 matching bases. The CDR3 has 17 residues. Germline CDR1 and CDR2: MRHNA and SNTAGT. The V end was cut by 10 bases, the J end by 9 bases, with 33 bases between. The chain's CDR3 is CATHPGGTPGRRGSYTF. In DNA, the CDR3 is TGTGCCACCCATCCGGGGGGGACCCCAGGACGAAGAGGAAGCTACACCTTC.

In DNA, the CDR3 is TGCGCCAGCAGCTGGGGTGGAGACAGTTTAGCCAAAAACATTCAGTACTTC. Translation gives CASSWGGDSLAKNIQYF. This sequence joins TRBV5-1 and TRBJ2-4; a possible D gene is TRBD1 (5 bases). The CDR3 totals 17 residues. Germline V gene sequence: CDR1 SGHRS, CDR2 YFSETQ. The V gene lost 3 bases and the J gene lost 0 bases, with 16 bases spanning the gap.

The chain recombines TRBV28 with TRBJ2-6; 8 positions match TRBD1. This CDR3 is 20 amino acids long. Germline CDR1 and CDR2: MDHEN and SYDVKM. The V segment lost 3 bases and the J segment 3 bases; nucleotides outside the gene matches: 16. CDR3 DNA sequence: TGTGCCAGCAGTTTCCGATGGGCGGACAGGGATATCTTTGGGGCCAACGTCCTGACTTTC. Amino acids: CASSFRWADRDIFGANVLTF.